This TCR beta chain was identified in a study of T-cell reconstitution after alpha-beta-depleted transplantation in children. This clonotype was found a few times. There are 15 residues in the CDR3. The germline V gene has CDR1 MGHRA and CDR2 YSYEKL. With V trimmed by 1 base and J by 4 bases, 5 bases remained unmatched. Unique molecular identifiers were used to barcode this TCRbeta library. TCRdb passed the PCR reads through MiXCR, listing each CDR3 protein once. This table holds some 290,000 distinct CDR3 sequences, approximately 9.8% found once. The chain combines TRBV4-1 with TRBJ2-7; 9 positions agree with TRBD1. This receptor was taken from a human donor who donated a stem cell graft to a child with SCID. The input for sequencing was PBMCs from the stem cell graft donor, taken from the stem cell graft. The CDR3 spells CASSQGGTGNYEQYF. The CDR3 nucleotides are TGCGCCAGCAGCCAAGGAGGGACAGGGAATTACGAGCAGTACTTC.